This passage covers 26 T cell receptor beta chains from one sample sequenced in a study of blood T cell repertoires in COVID-19. Only in-frame clones appear in the TCRdb table, and some are missing; sequencing was by immunoSEQ multiplex PCR. The sample holds 170,000 or so clones; 65% to 90% are singletons and the top ten take 1.5%. Sequencing was carried out using peripheral blood. Source of these receptors: a human donor in a cohort sampled during active COVID-19.

The chain joins TRBV7-6 to TRBJ2-6; no reliable D call. The germline gives CDR1 SGHVS, CDR2 FNYEAQ. The CDR3 is made up of 15 amino acids. V was shortened by 5 bases and J by 0 bases, with 8 bases between the two germline ends. In nucleotides, the CDR3 is TGTGCCAGCAGCCGAGCCCGCTCTGGGGCCAACGTCCTGACTTTC. Its protein is CASSRARSGANVLTF.

The chain combines TRBV21-1 with TRBJ1-1. TRBV21-1 is a known pseudogene. The CDR3 is 13 amino acids. The CDR3, as DNA: TGTGCCAGCAGCAAAGGAGGTAGCACTGAAGCTTTCTTT. Translation gives CASSKGGSTEAFF.

This chain uses TRBV7-3 with TRBJ2-7; 9 nucleotides align to TRBD1. The CDR3 length is 15 residues. Germline V gene data show CDR1 as SGHTA and CDR2 as FQGTGA. The J segment lost 7 bases and the V segment lost 4 bases, leaving 11 bases of the junction unmatched. The CDR3 coding sequence is TGTGCCAGCAGCTCCGGGACAGGGTCCTTGGGAGAGCAGTACTTC. Translating it yields CASSSGTGSLGEQYF.

This clone turned up a few times. This sequence joins TRBV24-1 and TRBJ1-5; tentative D call: TRBD1 (6 bases). The CDR3 has 14 amino acids. V dropped 5 bases and J dropped 6 bases, with 13 bases sitting between them. Germline CDR1 is KGHDR and CDR2 is SFDVKD. The CDR3 bases are TGTGCCACCAGTGGGGGGCTACTGGGTCAGCCCCAGCATTTT. This encodes CATSGGLLGQPQHF.

The genes are TRBV27 and TRBJ2-7; 10 nucleotides line up with TRBD1. The junction had 14 bases not matched to a gene; V was cut back by 5 bases and J by 4 bases. Germline V gene data show CDR1 as MNHEY and CDR2 as SMNVEV (reference sequence). The CDR3 contains 17 residues. The CDR3: CASSMGRTGTGAYEQYF. The CDR3, as DNA: TGTGCCAGCAGTATGGGTCGAACCGGGACAGGGGCATACGAGCAGTACTTC.

The rearrangement links TRBV5-4 to TRBJ2-5; D is uncertain. The V gene lost 2 bases and the J gene lost 4 bases, with 3 bases spanning the gap. The CDR3 is 11 residues long. Germline loops: CDR1 SGHNT, CDR2 YYREEE (reference sequence). Here the CDR3 reads CASSFGETQYF. The CDR3 DNA sequence: TGTGCCAGCAGCTTCGGAGAGACCCAGTACTTC.

The V gene is TRBV4-2, the J gene TRBJ1-2, with 7 nucleotides matching TRBD1. The CDR3 extends over 15 amino acids. The J segment lost 2 bases and the V segment lost 0 bases, leaving 3 bases of the junction unmatched. Germline V gene lookup returns CDR1 LGHNA and CDR2 YNFKEQ. DNA of the CDR3: TGTGCCAGCAGCCAAGAAACAGGGGCCAACTATGGCTACACCTTC. This codes for CASSQETGANYGYTF.

Note on this clone: An end of the junction differs from the germline gene, which may be a read error. The chain is built from TRBV11-1 and TRBJ2-7; 12 bases map to TRBD2. The length of the CDR3 is 12 residues. Germline V lookup: CDR1 SGHAT, CDR2 FQDESV (reference sequence). The CDR3 region has the DNA TGTGCCAGCAGCCCCGGACTAGCGGGGCCACACTTC. Protein product: CASSPGLAGPHF.

Only one count was recorded for this clone. V and J are TRBV7-3 and TRBJ2-5, with 7 bases lining up with TRBD1. Trimming at V came to 5 bases and at J to 3 bases, leaving 3 bases not matched to a gene. Germline values: CDR1 SGHTA, CDR2 FQGTGA. CDR3 length: 13 residues. CDR3 sequence (DNA): TGTGCCAGCAGCGAGACAGGGAAAGAGACCCAGTACTTC. Residues: CASSETGKETQYF.

This rearrangement joins TRBV15 to TRBJ2-7; 8 bases match TRBD1. The CDR3 runs to 14 residues. V lost 1 base to trimming and J lost 1 base; unmatched junction nucleotides: 0. Germline V gives CDR1 LNHNV, CDR2 YYDKDF (reference sequence). Written as DNA, the CDR3 is TGTGCCACCAGCAGAGGGACAGGGTCCTACGAGCAGTACTTC. Protein: CATSRGTGSYEQYF.

The CDR3 region has the DNA TGCGCCAGCACCTCCATGGGCGGGGCTGGGGAGACCCAGTACTTC. Its translation: CASTSMGGAGETQYF. The rearrangement joins TRBV5-1 to TRBJ2-5; D may be TRBD2 (6 bases). This CDR3 is 15 amino acids long. Germline V gene data show CDR1 as SGHRS and CDR2 as YFSETQ. V gave up 6 bases and J gave up 5 bases, with 20 bases separating them.

The CDR3 is CASSQVLAYNEQFF. In nucleotides, the CDR3 is TGTGCCAGTAGTCAGGTCCTCGCCTACAATGAGCAGTTCTTC. The V gene is TRBV19, the J gene TRBJ2-1, with D unclear. With 5 bases removed from V and 2 bases from J, the gap between germline ends came to 10 bases. This CDR3 contains 14 residues. Germline CDR1 reads LNHDA; CDR2 reads SQIVND (reference sequence).

This chain's CDR3 is CASSLYPGGYTF. For the CDR3, the DNA is TGTGCCAGCAGCTTATACCCAGGTGGCTACACCTTC. The chain employs TRBV7-2 and TRBJ1-2; no reliable D call. CDR1 SGHTA and CDR2 FQGNSA come from the germline V gene. V lost 2 bases to trimming and J lost 7 bases, with 8 bases between them. This CDR3 contains 12 residues. Complete variable domain (other parts from reference TRBV7-2 and TRBJ1-2): GAGVSQSPSNKVTEKGKDVELRCDPISGHTALYWYRQSLGQGLEFLIYFQGNSAPDKSGLPSDRFSAERTGGSVSTLTIQRTQQEDSAVYLCASSLYPGGYTFGSGTRLTVV.

The V and J genes are TRBV2 and TRBJ2-3; no firm D call. From germline, CDR1 is SNHLY and CDR2 FYNNEI. The ends were cut back, 1 base at V and 4 bases at J, with 6 bases in the middle. This CDR3 spans 13 amino acids. CDR3 sequence: CASSEETADTQYF. The DNA of the CDR3 is TGTGCCAGCAGTGAAGAAACGGCAGATACGCAGTATTTT.

The chain uses TRBV6-6 and TRBJ1-4; no reliable D call. This CDR3 has 14 residues. The V gene lost 6 bases and the J gene lost 5 bases, with 13 bases spanning the gap. The V gene's germline CDR1 is MNHNY and CDR2 SVGAGI (reference sequence). CDR3 nucleotide sequence: TGTGCCAGCAGCCTCACAGCTGGAAATGAAAAACTGTTTTTT. Translating it yields CASSLTAGNEKLFF.

As to this clone: The sample holds other DNA sequences that translate to the same CDR3. This chain connects TRBV11-2 to TRBJ2-7; 10 bases match TRBD2. The ends lost 0 bases at V and 7 bases at J; junction bases unmatched: 6. The CDR3 runs 15 residues. Germline CDR1 and CDR2: SGHAT and FQNNGV. CDR3 in DNA: TGTGCCAGCAGCTTAGAAGCGGGAGGGCCGTATGAGCAGTACTTC. Translation gives CASSLEAGGPYEQYF.

V gene TRBV7-2 combines with J gene TRBJ2-2; D remains ambiguous. V was shortened by 1 base and J by 5 bases, with 11 bases between the two germline ends. The CDR3 is 15 amino acids. Germline V CDR1 and CDR2: SGHTA, FQGNSA. This CDR3 reads CASSLVAARTGELFF. Here the CDR3 DNA reads TGTGCCAGCAGCTTAGTGGCGGCGAGGACCGGGGAGCTGTTTTTT.

J is TRBJ2-7 and V is TRBV19; TRBD1 is a possible D gene (6 bases). Germline-derived CDR1 and CDR2 are LNHDA and SQIVND (reference sequence). The V end was cut by 0 bases, the J end by 2 bases, with 8 bases between. CDR3 length: 14 residues. The CDR3, as DNA: TGTGCCAGTAGTATAGACAGGGGAACCTACGAGCAGTACTTC. Translating it yields CASSIDRGTYEQYF.

The chain couples TRBV7-2 to TRBJ1-1; 9 nucleotides line up with TRBD1. Germline V CDR1 and CDR2: SGHTA, FQGNSA. The CDR3 sequence is 15 residues long. Trimming took 0 bases from V and 4 from J; bases not matched to a gene: 3. The CDR3 nucleotides are TGTGCCAGCAGCTTAGCACAGGGGGCGAGCACTGAAGCTTTCTTT. Its protein is CASSLAQGASTEAFF.

The chain is built from TRBV5-1 and TRBJ1-1; tentatively, D is TRBD1 (5 bases). V was shortened by 5 bases and J by 4 bases, with 12 bases between the two germline ends. The CDR3 runs to 13 residues. Per germline, CDR1 SGHRS and CDR2 YFSETQ. The CDR3 here is CASRPTGPTEAFF. The CDR3 DNA reads as TGCGCCAGCAGGCCCACAGGCCCCACTGAAGCTTTCTTT.

The CDR3 sequence is CASSLESGGAYEQYF. CDR3 DNA: TGTGCCAGCAGCTTAGAAAGCGGGGGGGCCTACGAGCAGTACTTC. The V and J genes are TRBV7-2 and TRBJ2-7; 10 nucleotides match TRBD2. Trimming took 1 base from V and 2 from J; bases not matched to a gene: 2. The CDR3 extends over 15 amino acids. Germline CDR1 is SGHTA and CDR2 is FQGNSA.

This chain connects TRBV15 to TRBJ2-7; 8 bases are shared with TRBD1. V was pared by 2 bases and J by 3 bases, with 6 bases of the junction left unmatched. The CDR3 spans 15 residues. Germline V CDR1 and CDR2: LNHNV, YYDKDF (reference sequence). The CDR3 nucleotides read TGTGCCACCAGCAGACTCCACGGACAGGGCTACGAGCAGTACTTC. Its protein is CATSRLHGQGYEQYF.

The V gene is TRBV9, the J gene TRBJ2-1; 7 bases agree with TRBD1. CDR1 and CDR2 (germline): SGDLS, YYNGEE. This CDR3 has 17 residues. Losses at the gene ends were 4 bases for V and 1 base for J; bases not matched to a gene: 11. CDR3 region: CASSSHRGSGSYNEQFF. CDR3 bases: TGTGCCAGCAGCTCCCACAGGGGTTCAGGGTCCTACAATGAGCAGTTCTTC.

CDR3 nucleotide sequence: TGCGCCAGCAGCCAACAGGGTACAAACTATGGCTACACCTTC. Translated, it gives CASSQQGTNYGYTF. The V call is TRBV4-1, the J call TRBJ1-2; the D gene is possibly TRBD1 (5 bases). Germline loops: CDR1 MGHRA, CDR2 YSYEKL. With 2 bases removed from V and 2 bases from J, the gap between germline ends came to 9 bases. The CDR3 has 14 amino acids.

The CDR3 DNA sequence: TGCGCCAGCAGCCAAGATACCAGCGGGGGAGAGACCCAGTACTTC. Translating it yields CASSQDTSGGETQYF. The rearrangement links TRBV4-3 to TRBJ2-5; 8 nucleotides match TRBD2. Unmatched junction bases numbered 4, after V lost 0 bases and J lost 4 bases. CDR1 and CDR2 (germline): LGHNA, YSLEER. The CDR3 spans 15 residues.

The chain links TRBV19 to TRBJ2-3; 12 bases fit TRBD2. The germline gives CDR1 LNHDA, CDR2 SQIVND (reference sequence). V lost 1 base and J lost 2; bases outside the gene matches: 4. This CDR3 contains 17 residues. CDR3 protein: CASSIGLAGGPTDTQYF. CDR3 bases: TGTGCCAGTAGTATAGGTCTAGCGGGGGGGCCCACAGATACGCAGTATTTT.